The 10 T cell receptor beta chains listed next were all sequenced from one sample in a study of T cell clusters in autoimmune cytopenias. TRB amplification used around 0.25 ug of peripheral blood genomic DNA. TRB was amplified by touch-down multiplex PCR, primer pools A and B combined. Reanalyzing the multiplex PCR reads, TCRdb keeps one entry per CDR3 protein, without DNA. The listing records some 6,000 distinct CDR3 sequences. This sample also appeared in a second study, on T cell repertoires in aging, cancer and after chemotherapy.

The sample consisted of peripheral blood. The receptors were sampled from a human donor in good health.

This chain links TRBV14 with TRBJ2-2; TCRdb reports TRBD1, a call that lacks DNA to check it against. The germline V gene has CDR1 SGHDN and CDR2 FVKESK. This CDR3 comprises 16 residues. CDR3 protein: CASSQPGTRPPGELFF.

The chain is built from TRBV6-6 and TRBJ2-7. From germline, CDR1 is MNHNY and CDR2 SVGAGI (reference sequence). This CDR3 region has 13 residues. The CDR3: CASQMGSSYEQYF.

V usage is TRBV7-2 and J usage is TRBJ2-2; lacking DNA, the TRBD1 call made by TCRdb goes unchecked. Germline CDR1 is SGHTA and CDR2 is FQGNSA. This CDR3 spans 16 amino acids. This CDR3 reads CASSLVGGWNSGELFF.

According to its frequency, this clonotype is medium-sized. V usage is TRBV6-5 and J usage is TRBJ2-2. The CDR3 is 13 amino acids. From germline, CDR1 is MNHEY and CDR2 SVGAGI. The CDR3 sequence is CASSYHSTGELFF.

The chain uses TRBV6-2 or TRBV6-3 and TRBJ2-3. CDR1 MNHEY and CDR2 SVGEGT come from the germline V gene. The CDR3 loop spans 15 amino acids. CDR3 protein: CASSYSGLRTDTQYF.

CDR3 protein: CASSGGAGGFGNTIYF. The gene calls are TRBV6-1 and TRBJ1-3; TCRdb calls TRBD1, which cannot be checked without DNA. This CDR3 is built from 16 residues. Per the germline V gene, CDR1 is MNHNS and CDR2 is SASEGT.

The chain recombines TRBV12-3 or TRBV12-4 with TRBJ1-3. This CDR3 spans 15 amino acids. The CDR3 spells CASSTQTGSGNTIYF.

The genes are TRBV24-1 and TRBJ2-1; TCRdb calls TRBD2, which cannot be checked without DNA. Germline lookup yields CDR1 KGHDR and CDR2 SFDVKD. The CDR3 is 17 residues long. The CDR3 spells CATSDGLAGESHNEQFF.

The rearrangement uses TRBV10-1 and TRBJ2-2; TCRdb lists TRBD1, though no DNA is available to test this call. The CDR3 has 13 residues. Per the germline V gene, CDR1 is WNHNN and CDR2 is SYGVQD (reference sequence). The CDR3 loop reads CASRAGGSGELFF.

CDR3 loop: CASSLEGTSGRMNEQFF. V and J are TRBV7-2 and TRBJ2-1; TCRdb's D call of TRBD2 is untestable without DNA. Germline V CDR1 and CDR2: SGHTA, FQGNSA. The CDR3 extends over 17 amino acids.